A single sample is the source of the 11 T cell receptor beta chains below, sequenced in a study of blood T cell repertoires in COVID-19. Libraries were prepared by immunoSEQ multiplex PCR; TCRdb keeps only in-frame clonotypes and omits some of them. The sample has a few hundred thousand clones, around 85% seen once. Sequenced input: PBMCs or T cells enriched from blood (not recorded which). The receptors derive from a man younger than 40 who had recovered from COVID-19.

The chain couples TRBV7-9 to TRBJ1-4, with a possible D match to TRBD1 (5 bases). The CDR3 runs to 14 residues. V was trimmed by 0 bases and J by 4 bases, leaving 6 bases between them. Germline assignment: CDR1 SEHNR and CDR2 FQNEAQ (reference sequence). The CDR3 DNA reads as TGTGCCAGCAGCTTAGCGGGGGGTAATGAAAAACTGTTTTTT. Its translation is CASSLAGGNEKLFF. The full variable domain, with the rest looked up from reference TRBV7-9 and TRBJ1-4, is DTGVSQNPRHKITKRGQNVTFRCDPISEHNRLYWYRQTLGQGPEFLTYFQNEAQLEKSRLLSDRFSAERPKGSFSTLEIQRTEQGDSAMYLCASSLAGGNEKLFFGSGTQLSVL.

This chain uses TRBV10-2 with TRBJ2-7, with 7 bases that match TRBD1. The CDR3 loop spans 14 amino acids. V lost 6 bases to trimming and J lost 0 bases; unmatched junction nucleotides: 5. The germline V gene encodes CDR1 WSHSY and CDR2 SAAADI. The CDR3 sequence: CASRDRLISYEQYF. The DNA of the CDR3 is TGCGCCAGCAGGGACAGGCTAATCTCCTACGAGCAGTACTTC.

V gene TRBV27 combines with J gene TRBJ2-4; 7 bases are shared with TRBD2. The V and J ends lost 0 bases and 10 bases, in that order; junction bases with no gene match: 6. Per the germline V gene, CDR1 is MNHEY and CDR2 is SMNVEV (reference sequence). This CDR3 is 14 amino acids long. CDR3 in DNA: TGTGCCAGCAGTTTATCGACGGGCGGGGGAATTCAGTACTTC. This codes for CASSLSTGGGIQYF.

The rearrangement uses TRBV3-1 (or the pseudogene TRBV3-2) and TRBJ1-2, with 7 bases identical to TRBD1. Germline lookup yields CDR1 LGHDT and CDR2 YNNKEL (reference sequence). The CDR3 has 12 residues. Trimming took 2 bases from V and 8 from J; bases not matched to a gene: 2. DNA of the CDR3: TGTGCCAGCAGCCAAATGGGACAGGGCTACACCTTC. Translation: CASSQMGQGYTF.

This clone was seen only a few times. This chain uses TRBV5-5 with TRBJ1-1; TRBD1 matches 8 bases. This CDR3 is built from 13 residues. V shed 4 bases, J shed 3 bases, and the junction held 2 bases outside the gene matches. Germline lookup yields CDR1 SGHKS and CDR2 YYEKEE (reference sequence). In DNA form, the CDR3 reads TGTGCCAGCAGCGCGGACAGGGACACTGAAGCTTTCTTT. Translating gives CASSADRDTEAFF. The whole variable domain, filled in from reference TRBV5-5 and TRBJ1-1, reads DAGVTQSPTHLIKTRGQQVTLRCSPISGHKSVSWYQQVLGQGPQFIFQYYEKEERGRGNFPDRFSARQFPNYSSELNVNALLLGDSALYLCASSADRDTEAFFGQGTRLTVV.

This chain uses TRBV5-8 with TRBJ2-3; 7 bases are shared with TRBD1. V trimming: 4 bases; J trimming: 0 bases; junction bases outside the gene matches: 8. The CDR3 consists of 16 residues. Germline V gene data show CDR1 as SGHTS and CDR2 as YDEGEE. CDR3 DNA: TGTGCCAGCAGCCCGCAGGGGGACCTTAGCACAGATACGCAGTATTTT. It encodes CASSPQGDLSTDTQYF. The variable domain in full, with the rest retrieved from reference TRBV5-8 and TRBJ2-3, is EAGVTQSPTHLIKTRGQQATLRCSPISGHTSVYWYQQALGLGLQFLLWYDEGEERNRGNFPPRFSGRQFPNYSSELNVNALELEDSALYLCASSPQGDLSTDTQYFGPGTRLTVL.

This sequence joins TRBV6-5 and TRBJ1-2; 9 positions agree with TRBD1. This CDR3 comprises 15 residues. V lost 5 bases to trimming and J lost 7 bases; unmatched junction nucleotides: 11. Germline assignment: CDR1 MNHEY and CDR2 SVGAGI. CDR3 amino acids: CASSLWGQGEGGYTF. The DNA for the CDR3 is TGTGCCAGCAGTCTGTGGGGACAGGGTGAAGGTGGCTACACCTTC.

CDR3 amino acids: CASSVAGQGTYGYTF. Here the CDR3 DNA reads TGTGCCAGCAGCGTAGCCGGACAGGGTACTTACGGCTACACCTTC. This chain connects TRBV9 to TRBJ1-2, with 8 nucleotides matching TRBD1. Per the germline V gene, CDR1 is SGDLS and CDR2 is YYNGEE. The length of the CDR3 is 15 residues. Germline trimming cut 0 bases from V and 8 bases from J; bases unmatched to any gene: 9.

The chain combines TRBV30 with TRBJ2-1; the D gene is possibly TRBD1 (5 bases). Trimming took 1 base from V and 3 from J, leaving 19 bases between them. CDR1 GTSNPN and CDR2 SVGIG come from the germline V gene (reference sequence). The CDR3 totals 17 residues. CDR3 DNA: TGTGCCTGGAGTGCCATAGGCGTGCAACAGGACTACAATGAGCAGTTCTTC. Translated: CAWSAIGVQQDYNEQFF. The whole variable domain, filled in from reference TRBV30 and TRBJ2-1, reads SQTIHQWPATLVQPVGSPLSLECTVEGTSNPNLYWYRQAAGRGLQLLFYSVGIGQISSEVPQNLSASRPQDRQFILSSKKLLLSDSGFYLCAWSAIGVQQDYNEQFFGPGTRLTVL.

The CDR3 DNA reads TGTGCCAGCAGCTCCGGACAGGGTCGTCAGTTCTTC. Protein product: CASSSGQGRQFF. This rearrangement joins TRBV7-3 to TRBJ2-1; 8 bases are a match to TRBD1. J was trimmed by 13 bases and V by 4 bases; bases with no gene match: 6. This CDR3 region has 12 residues. Looked up from germline, CDR1 is SGHTA and CDR2 is FQGTGA.

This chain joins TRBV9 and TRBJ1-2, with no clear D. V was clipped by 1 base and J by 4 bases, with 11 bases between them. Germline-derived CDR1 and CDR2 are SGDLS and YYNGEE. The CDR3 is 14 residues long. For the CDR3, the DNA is TGTGCCAGCAGCGTATCGCGGGCAAGCTATGGCTACACCTTC. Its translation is CASSVSRASYGYTF.